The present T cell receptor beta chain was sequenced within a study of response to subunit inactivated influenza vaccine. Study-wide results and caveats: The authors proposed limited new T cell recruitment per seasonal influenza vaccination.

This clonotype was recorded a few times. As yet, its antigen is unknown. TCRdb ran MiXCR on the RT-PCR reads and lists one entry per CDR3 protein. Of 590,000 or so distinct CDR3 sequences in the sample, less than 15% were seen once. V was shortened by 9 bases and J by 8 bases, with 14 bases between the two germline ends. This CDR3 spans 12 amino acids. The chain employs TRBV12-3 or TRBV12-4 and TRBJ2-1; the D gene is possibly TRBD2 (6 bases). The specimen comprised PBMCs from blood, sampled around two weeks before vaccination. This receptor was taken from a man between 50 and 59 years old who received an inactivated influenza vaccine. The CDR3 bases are TGTGCCAGTACCGCGCGGGGATATGAGCAGTTCTTC. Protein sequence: CASTARGYEQFF.